Each of the 10 T cell receptor beta chains below was sequenced from the same sample in a study of blood T cells in healthy people across ages. Primers used in a second PCR of about 7 to 11 cycles were a sample-barcoded 5' primer and a J-beta primer mix. TCRdb analysed the 5' RACE reads with MiXCR anew, one entry per CDR3 protein. Here the sample spans fewer than 2,000,000 distinct CDR3 sequences, about two fifths being singletons. Sequencing was performed on blood. These receptors all stem from a human donor in good health.

The chain combines TRBV13 with TRBJ2-5; 7 bases match TRBD1. The CDR3 sequence is 15 residues long. V was pared by 7 bases and J by 2 bases, with 10 bases of the junction left unmatched. CDR1 and CDR2 (germline): PRHDT, FYEKMQ (reference sequence). For the CDR3, the DNA is TGTGCCAGCATCCCCCGAACAGGGGTACAAGAGACCCAGTACTTC. Translating gives CASIPRTGVQETQYF.

The genes are TRBV7-2 and TRBJ1-2, with 7 bases aligning to TRBD1. Germline CDR1 reads SGHTA; CDR2 reads FQGNSA. The CDR3 consists of 14 residues. V lost 3 bases and J lost 5; bases outside the gene matches: 6. The CDR3 here is CASSLDLTGYGYTF. In nucleotides, the CDR3 is TGTGCCAGCAGCTTGGACCTGACAGGGTATGGCTACACCTTC.

The chain joins TRBV19 to TRBJ1-2; TRBD1 aligns across 9 bases. Germline-derived CDR1 and CDR2 are LNHDA and SQIVND (reference sequence). Trimming cost V 3 bases and J 4 bases; bases outside gene matches: 3. There are 14 residues in the CDR3. The CDR3 here is CASSMLTGGYGYTF. The CDR3 DNA follows: TGTGCCAGTAGTATGCTGACAGGGGGCTATGGCTACACCTTC.

The CDR3 loop is CASSPPLGFSTEAFF. DNA of the CDR3: TGTGCCAGCAGCCCGCCTTTAGGGTTTAGCACTGAAGCTTTCTTT. The rearrangement links TRBV25-1 to TRBJ1-1, with D hard to call. Deletions cut 6 bases from V and 4 bases from J, with 18 bases between. Germline CDR1 and CDR2: MGHDK and SYGVNS. The CDR3 is 15 amino acids.

Note on this clonotype: With a much larger clone just one base away, this may be a read error. The V gene is TRBV29-1, the J gene TRBJ2-5; possible D gene TRBD2, 6 bases. The CDR3 runs to 13 residues. Germline CDR1 and CDR2: SQVTM and ANQGSEA. V dropped 4 bases and J dropped 11 bases, with 20 bases sitting between them. CDR3 protein: CSVANGGLREQYF. CDR3 DNA sequence: TGCAGCGTTGCGAACGGAGGACTACGAGAGCAGTACTTC.

The chain carries TRBV7-9 and TRBJ1-4, with D tentatively TRBD1 (5 bases). From germline, CDR1 is SEHNR and CDR2 FQNEAQ (reference sequence). Trimming left V 5 bases short and J 11 bases short, with 15 bases between. This CDR3 comprises 13 residues. For the CDR3, the DNA is TGTGCCAGCAGCCCACCTGGGGGGAGGAAACTGTTTTTT. As protein: CASSPPGGRKLFF. The entire variable domain, with the rest obtained from reference TRBV7-9 and TRBJ1-4, is as follows: DTGVSQNPRHKITKRGQNVTFRCDPISEHNRLYWYRQTLGQGPEFLTYFQNEAQLEKSRLLSDRFSAERPKGSFSTLEIQRTEQGDSAMYLCASSPPGGRKLFFGSGTQLSVL.

This clonotype has a handful of counts. The chain combines TRBV4-3 with TRBJ1-1; no definite D call. The CDR3 length is 15 residues. The V end lost 1 base, the J end lost 4 bases, and 13 bases lay between the germline ends. Per germline, CDR1 LGHNA and CDR2 YSLEER. CDR3 DNA sequence: TGCGCCAGCAGCCAAGTTTCAAGCGTAAGCACTGAAGCTTTCTTT. This gives the protein CASSQVSSVSTEAFF.

The J gene is TRBJ2-3, the V gene TRBV11-2; D may match TRBD1 or TRBD2 (6 bases each). Germline V lookup: CDR1 SGHAT, CDR2 FQNNGV. The CDR3 loop spans 16 amino acids. Trimming left V 2 bases short and J 1 base short, with 13 bases between. The CDR3 sequence: CASSLIGGRRTDTQYF. For the CDR3, the DNA is TGTGCCAGCAGCTTAATTGGGGGGCGTCGCACAGATACGCAGTATTTT.

This clonotype was counted a few times. The rearrangement joins TRBV28 to TRBJ2-7, with 8 bases aligning to TRBD1. CDR1 and CDR2 (germline): MDHEN, SYDVKM. The V and J ends lost 5 bases and 4 bases, in that order; junction bases with no gene match: 13. CDR3 size: 16 residues. CDR3 loop: CASSALSGGIKYEQYF. CDR3 DNA: TGTGCCAGCAGTGCTCTATCAGGGGGCATTAAGTACGAGCAGTACTTC.

This clonotype was detected once. A read error may account for a junction end that differs from germline. The chain is built from TRBV27 and TRBJ2-1; TRBD2 matches 8 bases. The CDR3 totals 13 residues. Germline V gene data show CDR1 as MNHEY and CDR2 as SMNVEV (reference sequence). CDR3 residues: CAGSFLAGNEQFF. As DNA, the CDR3 is TGTGCCGGCAGTTTTCTAGCGGGCAATGAGCAGTTCTTC.